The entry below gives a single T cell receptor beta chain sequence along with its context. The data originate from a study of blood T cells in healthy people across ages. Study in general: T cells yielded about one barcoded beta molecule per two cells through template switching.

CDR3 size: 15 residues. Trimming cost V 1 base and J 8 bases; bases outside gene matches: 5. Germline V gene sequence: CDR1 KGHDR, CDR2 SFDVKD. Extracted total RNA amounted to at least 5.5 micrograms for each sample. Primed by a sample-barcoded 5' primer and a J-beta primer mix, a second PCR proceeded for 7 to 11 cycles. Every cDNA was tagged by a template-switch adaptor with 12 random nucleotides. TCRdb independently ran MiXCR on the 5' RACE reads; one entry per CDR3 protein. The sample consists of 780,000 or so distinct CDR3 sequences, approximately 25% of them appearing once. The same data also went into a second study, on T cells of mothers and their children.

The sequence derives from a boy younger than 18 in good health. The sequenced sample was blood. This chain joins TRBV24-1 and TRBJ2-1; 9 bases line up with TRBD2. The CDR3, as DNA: TGTGCCACCAGTGATTTAGCGGGAGGCGGCGATGAGCAGTTCTTC. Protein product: CATSDLAGGGDEQFF.